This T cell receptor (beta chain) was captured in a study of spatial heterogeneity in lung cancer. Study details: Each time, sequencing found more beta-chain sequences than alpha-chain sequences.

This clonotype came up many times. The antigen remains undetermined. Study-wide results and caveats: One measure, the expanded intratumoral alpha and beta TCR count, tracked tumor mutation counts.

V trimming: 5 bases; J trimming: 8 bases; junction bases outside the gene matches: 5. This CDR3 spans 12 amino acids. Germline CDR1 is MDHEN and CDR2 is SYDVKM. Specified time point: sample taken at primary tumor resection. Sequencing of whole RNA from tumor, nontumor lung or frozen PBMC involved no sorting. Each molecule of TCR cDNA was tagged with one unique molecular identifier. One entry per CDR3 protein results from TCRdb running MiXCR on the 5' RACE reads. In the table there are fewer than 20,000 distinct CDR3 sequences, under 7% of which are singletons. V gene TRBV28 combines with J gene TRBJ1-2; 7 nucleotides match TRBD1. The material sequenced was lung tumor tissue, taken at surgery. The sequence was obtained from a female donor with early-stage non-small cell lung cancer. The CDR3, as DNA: TGTGCCAGCAGTATGACAGGGAAGGGCTACACCTTC. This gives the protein CASSMTGKGYTF.